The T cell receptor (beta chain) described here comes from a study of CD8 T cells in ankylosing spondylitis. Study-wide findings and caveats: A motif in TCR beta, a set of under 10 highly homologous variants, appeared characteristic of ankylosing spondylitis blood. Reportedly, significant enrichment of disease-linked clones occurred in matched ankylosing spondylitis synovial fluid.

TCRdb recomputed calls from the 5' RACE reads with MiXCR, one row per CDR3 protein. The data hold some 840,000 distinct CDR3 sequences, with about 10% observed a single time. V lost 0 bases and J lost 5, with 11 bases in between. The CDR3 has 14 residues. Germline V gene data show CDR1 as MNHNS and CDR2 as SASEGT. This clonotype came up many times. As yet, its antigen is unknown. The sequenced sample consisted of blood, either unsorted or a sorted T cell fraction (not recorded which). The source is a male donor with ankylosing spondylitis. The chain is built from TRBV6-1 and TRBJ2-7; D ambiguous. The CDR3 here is CASSEAYGRDEQYF. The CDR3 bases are TGTGCCAGCAGTGAAGCGTACGGTCGGGACGAGCAGTACTTC.